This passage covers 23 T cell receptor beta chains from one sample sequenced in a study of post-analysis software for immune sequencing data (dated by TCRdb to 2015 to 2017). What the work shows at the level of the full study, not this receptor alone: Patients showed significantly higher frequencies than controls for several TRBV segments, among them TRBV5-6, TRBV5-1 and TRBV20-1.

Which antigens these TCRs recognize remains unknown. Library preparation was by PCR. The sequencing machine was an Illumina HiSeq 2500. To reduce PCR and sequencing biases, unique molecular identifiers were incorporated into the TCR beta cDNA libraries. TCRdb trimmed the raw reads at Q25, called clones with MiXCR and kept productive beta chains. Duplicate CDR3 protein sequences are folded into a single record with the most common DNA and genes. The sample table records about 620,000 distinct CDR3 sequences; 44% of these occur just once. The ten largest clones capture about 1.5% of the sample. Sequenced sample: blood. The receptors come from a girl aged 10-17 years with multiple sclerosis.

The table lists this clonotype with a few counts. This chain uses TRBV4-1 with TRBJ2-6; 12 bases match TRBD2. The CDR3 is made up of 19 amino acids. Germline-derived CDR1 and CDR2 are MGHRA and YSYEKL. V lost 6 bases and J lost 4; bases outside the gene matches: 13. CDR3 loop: CASSLTRLAGAGGANVLTF. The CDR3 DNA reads TGCGCCAGCAGTCTAACCAGACTAGCGGGAGCGGGAGGGGCCAACGTCCTGACTTTC.

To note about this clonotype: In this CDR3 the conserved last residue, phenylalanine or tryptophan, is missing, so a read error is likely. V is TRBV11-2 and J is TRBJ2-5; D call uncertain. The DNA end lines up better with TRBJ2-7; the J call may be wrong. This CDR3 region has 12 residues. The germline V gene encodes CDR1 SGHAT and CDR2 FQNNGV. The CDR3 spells CASSLLLYEQYC. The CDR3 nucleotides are TGTGCCAGCAGCTTACTGCTCTACGAGCAGTACTGC.

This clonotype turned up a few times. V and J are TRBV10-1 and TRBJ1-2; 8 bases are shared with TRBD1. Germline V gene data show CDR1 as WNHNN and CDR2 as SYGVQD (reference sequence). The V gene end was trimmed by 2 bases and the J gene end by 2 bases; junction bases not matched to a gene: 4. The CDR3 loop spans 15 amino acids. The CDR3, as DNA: TGCGCCAGCAGTGAGAACGCAGGGGGCAACTATGGCTACACCTTC. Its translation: CASSENAGGNYGYTF.

Here the CDR3 DNA reads TGTGCCAGTAGTATTTCAGGGTTCCAAGCCCAGCATTTT. This translates into CASSISGFQAQHF. The chain joins TRBV19 to TRBJ1-5; tentatively, D is TRBD1 (5 bases). Germline CDR1 LNHDA, CDR2 SQIVND (reference sequence). V shed 3 bases and J shed 11 bases, with 14 bases lying between them. This CDR3 has 13 amino acids.

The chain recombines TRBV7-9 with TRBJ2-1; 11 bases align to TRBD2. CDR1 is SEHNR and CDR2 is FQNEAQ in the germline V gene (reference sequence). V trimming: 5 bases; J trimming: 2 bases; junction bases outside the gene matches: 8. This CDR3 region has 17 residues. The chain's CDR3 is CASSPQGLAGAYNEQFF. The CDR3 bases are TGTGCCAGCAGCCCCCAAGGACTAGCGGGCGCCTACAATGAGCAGTTCTTC. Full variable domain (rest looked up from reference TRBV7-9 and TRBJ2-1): DTGVSQNPRHKITKRGQNVTFRCDPISEHNRLYWYRQTLGQGPEFLTYFQNEAQLEKSRLLSDRFSAERPKGSFSTLEIQRTEQGDSAMYLCASSPQGLAGAYNEQFFGPGTRLTVL.

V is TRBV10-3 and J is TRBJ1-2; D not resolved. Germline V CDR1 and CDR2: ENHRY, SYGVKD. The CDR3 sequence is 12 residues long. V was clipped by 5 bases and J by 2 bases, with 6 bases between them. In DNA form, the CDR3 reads TGTGCCATCAGTAAAGTGAACTATGGCTACACCTTC. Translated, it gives CAISKVNYGYTF.

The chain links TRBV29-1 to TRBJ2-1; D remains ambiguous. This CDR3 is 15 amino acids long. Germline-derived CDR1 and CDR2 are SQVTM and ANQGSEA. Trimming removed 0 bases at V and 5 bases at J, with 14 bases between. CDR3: CSVEDRAFPHNEQFF. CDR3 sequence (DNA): TGCAGCGTTGAAGATCGGGCGTTCCCCCACAATGAGCAGTTCTTC.

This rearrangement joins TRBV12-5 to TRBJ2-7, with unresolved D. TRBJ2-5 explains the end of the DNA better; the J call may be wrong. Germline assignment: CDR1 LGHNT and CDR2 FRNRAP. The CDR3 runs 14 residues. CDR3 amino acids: CASGLEIGRETQYF. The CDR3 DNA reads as TGTGCTAGTGGTTTGGAAATCGGACGTGAGACCCAGTACTTC.

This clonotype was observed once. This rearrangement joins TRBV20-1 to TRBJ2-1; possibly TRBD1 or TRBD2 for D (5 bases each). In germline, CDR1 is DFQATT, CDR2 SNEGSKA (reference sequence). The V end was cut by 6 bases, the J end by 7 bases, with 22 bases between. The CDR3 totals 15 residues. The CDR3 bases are TGCAGTGCAACCGGTGGGGGTCTCGGACGGAATGAGCAGTTCTTC. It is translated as CSATGGGLGRNEQFF.

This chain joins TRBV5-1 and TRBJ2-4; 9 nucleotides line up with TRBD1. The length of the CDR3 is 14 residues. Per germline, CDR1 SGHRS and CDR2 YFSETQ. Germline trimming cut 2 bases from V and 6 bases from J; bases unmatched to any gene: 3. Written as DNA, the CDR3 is TGCGCCAGCAGCTTACAGGGGGCTGGAAACATTCAGTACTTC. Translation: CASSLQGAGNIQYF.

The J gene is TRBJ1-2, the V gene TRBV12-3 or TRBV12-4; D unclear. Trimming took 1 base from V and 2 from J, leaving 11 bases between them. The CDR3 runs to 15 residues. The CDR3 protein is CASSLEGARNYGYTF. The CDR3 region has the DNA TGTGCCAGCAGTTTAGAGGGTGCCAGGAACTATGGCTACACCTTC.

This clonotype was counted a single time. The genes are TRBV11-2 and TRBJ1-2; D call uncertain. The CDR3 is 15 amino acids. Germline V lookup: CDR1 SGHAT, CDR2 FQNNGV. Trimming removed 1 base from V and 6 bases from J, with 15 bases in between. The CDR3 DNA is TGTGCCAGCAGCTTAGGATCCAGGAAAATGGATGGCTACACCTTC. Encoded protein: CASSLGSRKMDGYTF. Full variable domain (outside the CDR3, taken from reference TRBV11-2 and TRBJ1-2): EAGVAQSPRYKIIEKRQSVAFWCNPISGHATLYWYQQILGQGPKLLIQFQNNGVVDDSQLPKDRFSAERLKGVDSTLKIQPAKLEDSAVYLCASSLGSRKMDGYTFGSGTRLTVV.

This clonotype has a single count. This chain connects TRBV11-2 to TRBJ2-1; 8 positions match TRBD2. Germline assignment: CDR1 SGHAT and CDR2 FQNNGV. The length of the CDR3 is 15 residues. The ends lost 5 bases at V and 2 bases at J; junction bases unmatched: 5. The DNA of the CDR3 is TGTGCCAGCAGCATGAGCGGGGGCGCCTACAATGAGCAGTTCTTC. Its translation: CASSMSGGAYNEQFF.

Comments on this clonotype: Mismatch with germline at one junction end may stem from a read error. CDR3 region: CAVSDVEGQGVSYEQYF. The CDR3 region has the DNA TGTGCCGTCAGTGACGTAGAAGGGCAGGGGGTCTCCTACGAGCAGTACTTC. The chain is built from TRBV10-3 and TRBJ2-7, with TRBD1 matching 7 bases. Germline V gene lookup returns CDR1 ENHRY and CDR2 SYGVKD. This CDR3 has 17 amino acids.

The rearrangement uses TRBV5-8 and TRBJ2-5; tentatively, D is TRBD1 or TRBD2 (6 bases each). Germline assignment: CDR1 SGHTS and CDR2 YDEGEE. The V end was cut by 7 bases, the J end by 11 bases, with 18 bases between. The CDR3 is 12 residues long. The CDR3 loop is CASLGGGHEQYF. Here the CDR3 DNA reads TGTGCCAGCCTCGGTGGGGGGCATGAGCAGTACTTC.

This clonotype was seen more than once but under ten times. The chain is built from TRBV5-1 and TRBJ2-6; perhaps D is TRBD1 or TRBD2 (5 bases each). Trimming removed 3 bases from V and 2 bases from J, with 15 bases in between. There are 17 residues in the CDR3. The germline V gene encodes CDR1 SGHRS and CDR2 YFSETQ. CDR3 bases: TGCGCCAGCAGCTCTGGGGCAGGAGGAGCTGGGGCCAACGTCCTGACTTTC. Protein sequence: CASSSGAGGAGANVLTF.

This CDR3 reads CASSQDSGSRYEQYF. DNA of the CDR3: TGTGCCAGCAGCCAAGATAGTGGGAGTAGGTACGAGCAGTACTTC. The rearrangement uses TRBV3-1 and TRBJ2-7, with TRBD2 as a possible D gene (5 bases). With 0 bases removed from V and 4 bases from J, the gap between germline ends came to 13 bases. CDR1 is LGHDT, CDR2 YNNKEL, per germline (reference sequence). The CDR3 runs to 15 residues.

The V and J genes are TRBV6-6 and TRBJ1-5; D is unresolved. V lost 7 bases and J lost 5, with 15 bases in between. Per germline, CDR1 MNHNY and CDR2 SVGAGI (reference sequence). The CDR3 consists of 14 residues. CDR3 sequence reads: CASTSPSEDQPQHF. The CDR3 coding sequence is TGTGCCAGCACCAGCCCCTCGGAGGATCAGCCCCAGCATTTT.

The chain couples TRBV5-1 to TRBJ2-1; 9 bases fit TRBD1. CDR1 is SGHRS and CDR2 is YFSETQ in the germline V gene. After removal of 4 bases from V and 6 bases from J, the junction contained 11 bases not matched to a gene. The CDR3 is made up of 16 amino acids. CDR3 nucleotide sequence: TGCGCCAGCAGCCCCTCGGGACAGGGTTTCTTCAATGAGCAGTTCTTC. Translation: CASSPSGQGFFNEQFF. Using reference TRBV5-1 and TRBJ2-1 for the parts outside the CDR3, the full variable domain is KAGVTQTPRYLIKTRGQQVTLSCSPISGHRSVSWYQQTPGQGLQFLFEYFSETQRNKGNFPGRFSGRQFSNSRSEMNVSTLELGDSALYLCASSPSGQGFFNEQFFGPGTRLTVL.

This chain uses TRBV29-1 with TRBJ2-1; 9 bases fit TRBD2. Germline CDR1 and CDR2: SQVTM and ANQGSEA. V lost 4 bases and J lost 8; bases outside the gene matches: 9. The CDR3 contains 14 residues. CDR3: CSVVGTSWGDEQFF. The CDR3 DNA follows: TGCAGCGTTGTAGGGACTAGCTGGGGCGATGAGCAGTTCTTC.

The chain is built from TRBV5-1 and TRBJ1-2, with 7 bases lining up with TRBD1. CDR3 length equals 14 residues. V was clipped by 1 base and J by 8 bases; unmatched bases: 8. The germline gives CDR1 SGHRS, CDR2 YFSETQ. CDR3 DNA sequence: TGCGCCAGCAGCTTGTCCGGGACAGAGGGCGGCTACACCTTC. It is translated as CASSLSGTEGGYTF.

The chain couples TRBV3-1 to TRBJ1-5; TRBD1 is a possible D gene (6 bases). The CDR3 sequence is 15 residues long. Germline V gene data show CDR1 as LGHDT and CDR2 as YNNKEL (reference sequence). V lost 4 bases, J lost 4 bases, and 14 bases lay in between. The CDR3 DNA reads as TGTGCCAGCAGCCCGGACAGATTGGTGAATCAGCCCCAGCATTTT. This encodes CASSPDRLVNQPQHF.

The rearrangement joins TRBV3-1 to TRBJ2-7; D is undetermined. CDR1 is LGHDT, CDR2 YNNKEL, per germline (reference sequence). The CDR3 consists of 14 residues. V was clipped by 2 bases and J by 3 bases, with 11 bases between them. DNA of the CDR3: TGTGCCAGCAGCCAAAGTATTAGTAACTACGAGCAGTACTTC. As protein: CASSQSISNYEQYF.